There are a few counts of the clone carrying this T cell receptor (beta chain). Some clones are missing from TCRdb's copy, which holds only in-frame ones; the method was immunoSEQ multiplex PCR. Of over 45,000 clones listed, roughly 71% were seen once; the top ten hold more than 9%. This sample is part of a study of T cell clones after liver transplantation. The CDR3 has 14 amino acids. Trimming stripped 3 bases from V and 6 bases from J, with 15 bases between. CDR1 is SNHLY and CDR2 is FYNNEI in the germline V gene. The sample here was CD4+ T cells from blood, taken 52 to 60 months after liver transplant. This receptor was taken from a human patient who received a liver transplant. The T cells may partly be graft donor cells. V gene TRBV2 combines with J gene TRBJ2-7; D tentatively fits TRBD1 or TRBD2 (5 bases each). The chain's CDR3 is CASSEVGTQVEQYF. The CDR3 nucleotides read TGTGCCAGCAGTGAGGTCGGGACCCAAGTCGAGCAGTACTTC.